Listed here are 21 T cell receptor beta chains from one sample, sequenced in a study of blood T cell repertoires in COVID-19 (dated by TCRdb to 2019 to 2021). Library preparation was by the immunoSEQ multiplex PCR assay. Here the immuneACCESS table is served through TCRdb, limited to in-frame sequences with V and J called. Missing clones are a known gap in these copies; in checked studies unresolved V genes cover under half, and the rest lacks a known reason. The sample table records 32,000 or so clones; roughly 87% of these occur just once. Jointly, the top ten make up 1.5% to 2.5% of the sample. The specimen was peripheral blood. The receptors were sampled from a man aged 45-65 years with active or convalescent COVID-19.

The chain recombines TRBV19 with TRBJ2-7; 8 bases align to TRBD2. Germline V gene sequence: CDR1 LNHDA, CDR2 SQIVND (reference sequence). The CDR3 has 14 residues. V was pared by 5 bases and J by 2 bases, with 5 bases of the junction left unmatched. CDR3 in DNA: TGTGCCAGTAGTTTAACTAGCGGCACCTACGAGCAGTACTTC. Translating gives CASSLTSGTYEQYF.

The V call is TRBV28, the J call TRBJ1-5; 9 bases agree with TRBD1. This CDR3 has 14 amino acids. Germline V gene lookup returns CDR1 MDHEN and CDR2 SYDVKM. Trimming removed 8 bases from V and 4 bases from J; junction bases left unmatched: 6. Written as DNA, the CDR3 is TGTGCCAGCGATCGGGACAGGGTAAATCAGCCCCAGCATTTT. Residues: CASDRDRVNQPQHF. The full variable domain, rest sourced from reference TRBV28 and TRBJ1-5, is DVKVTQSSRYLVKRTGEKVFLECVQDMDHENMFWYRQDPGLGLRLIYFSYDVKMKEKGDIPEGYSVSREKKERFSLILESASTNQTSMYLCASDRDRVNQPQHFGDGTRLSIL.

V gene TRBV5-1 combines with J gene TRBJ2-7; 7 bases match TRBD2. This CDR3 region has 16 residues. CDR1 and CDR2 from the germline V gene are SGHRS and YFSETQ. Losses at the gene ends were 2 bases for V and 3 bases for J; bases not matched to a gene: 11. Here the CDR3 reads CASSLPAGVPLYEQYF. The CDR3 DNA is TGCGCCAGCAGCTTACCTGCGGGGGTCCCTCTCTACGAGCAGTACTTC.

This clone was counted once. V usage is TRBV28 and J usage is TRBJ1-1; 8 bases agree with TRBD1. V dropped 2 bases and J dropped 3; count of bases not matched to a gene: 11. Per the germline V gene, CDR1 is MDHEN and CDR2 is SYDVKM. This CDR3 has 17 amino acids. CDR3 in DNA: TGTGCCAGCAGTTTAGTGCAGGGGGCTAGGTGGCACACTGAAGCTTTCTTT. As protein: CASSLVQGARWHTEAFF.

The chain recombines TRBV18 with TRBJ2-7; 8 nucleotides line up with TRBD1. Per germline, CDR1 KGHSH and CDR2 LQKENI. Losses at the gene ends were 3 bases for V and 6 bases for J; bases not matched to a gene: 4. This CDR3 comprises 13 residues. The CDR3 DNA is TGTGCCAGCTCACCTGGACAGGGAAGCGAGCAGTACTTC. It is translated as CASSPGQGSEQYF.

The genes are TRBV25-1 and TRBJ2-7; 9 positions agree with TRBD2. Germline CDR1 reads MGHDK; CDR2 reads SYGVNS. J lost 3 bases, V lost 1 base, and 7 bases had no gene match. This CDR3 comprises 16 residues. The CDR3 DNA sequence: TGTGCCAGCAGTGAATGGGGCGGGAGGGCCGGCTACGAGCAGTACTTC. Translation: CASSEWGGRAGYEQYF.

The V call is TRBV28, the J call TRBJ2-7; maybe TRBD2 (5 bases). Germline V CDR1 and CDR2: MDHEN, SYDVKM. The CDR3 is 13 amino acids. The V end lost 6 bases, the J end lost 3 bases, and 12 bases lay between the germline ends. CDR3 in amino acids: CASRGSPYYEQYF. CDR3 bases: TGTGCCAGCAGGGGGAGTCCTTACTACGAGCAGTACTTC.

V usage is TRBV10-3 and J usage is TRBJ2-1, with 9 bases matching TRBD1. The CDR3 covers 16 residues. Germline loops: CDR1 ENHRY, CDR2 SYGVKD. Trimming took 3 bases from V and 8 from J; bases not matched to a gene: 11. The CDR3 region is CAISDPGQGLSYEQFF. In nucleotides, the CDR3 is TGTGCCATCAGTGACCCGGGACAGGGCCTTTCCTATGAGCAGTTCTTC.

The CDR3: CAWREQGENGYTF. The CDR3 DNA is TGTGCCTGGAGAGAACAGGGGGAAAATGGCTACACCTTC. This chain joins TRBV30 and TRBJ1-2, with 8 bases identical to TRBD1. V gave up 3 bases and J gave up 6 bases; unmatched junction bases: 6. This CDR3 is 13 amino acids long. Germline-derived CDR1 and CDR2 are GTSNPN and SVGIG (reference sequence).

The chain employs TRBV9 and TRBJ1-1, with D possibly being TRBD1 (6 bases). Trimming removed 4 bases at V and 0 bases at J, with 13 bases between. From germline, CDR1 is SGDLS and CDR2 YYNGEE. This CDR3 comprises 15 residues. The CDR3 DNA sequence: TGTGCCAGCAGCCTTCGACAGGAGGTGAACACTGAAGCTTTCTTT. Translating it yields CASSLRQEVNTEAFF.

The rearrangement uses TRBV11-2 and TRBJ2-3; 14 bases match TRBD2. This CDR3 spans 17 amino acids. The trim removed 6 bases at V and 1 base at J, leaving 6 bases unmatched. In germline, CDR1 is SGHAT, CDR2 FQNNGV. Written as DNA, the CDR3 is TGTGCCAGCAGGGGACTAGCGGGAGAAGGAGGCACAGATACGCAGTATTTT. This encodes CASRGLAGEGGTDTQYF.

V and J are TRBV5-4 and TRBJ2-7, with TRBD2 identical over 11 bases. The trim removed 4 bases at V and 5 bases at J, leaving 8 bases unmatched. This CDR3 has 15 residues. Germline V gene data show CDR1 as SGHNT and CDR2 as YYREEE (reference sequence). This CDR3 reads CASSQSASGRNEQYF. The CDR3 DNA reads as TGTGCCAGCAGCCAATCTGCTAGCGGGAGGAACGAGCAGTACTTC.

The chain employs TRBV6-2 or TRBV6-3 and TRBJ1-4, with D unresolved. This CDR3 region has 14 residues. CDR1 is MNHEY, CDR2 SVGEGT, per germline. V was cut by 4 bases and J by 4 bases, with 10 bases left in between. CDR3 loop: CASSSYRDNEKLFF. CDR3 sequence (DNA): TGTGCCAGCAGTTCCTACCGGGATAATGAAAAACTGTTTTTT.

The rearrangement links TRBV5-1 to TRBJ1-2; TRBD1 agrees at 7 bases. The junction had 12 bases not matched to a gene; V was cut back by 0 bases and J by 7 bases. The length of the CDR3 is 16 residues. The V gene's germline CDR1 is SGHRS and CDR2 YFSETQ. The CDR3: CASSLALGQEPSGYTF. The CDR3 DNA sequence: TGCGCCAGCAGCTTGGCGCTTGGACAGGAGCCTTCTGGCTACACCTTC.

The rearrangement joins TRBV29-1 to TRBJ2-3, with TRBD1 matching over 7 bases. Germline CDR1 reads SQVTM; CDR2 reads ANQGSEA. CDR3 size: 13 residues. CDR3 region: CSVDRESTDTQYF. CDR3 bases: TGCAGTGTCGACAGGGAGAGCACAGATACGCAGTATTTT.

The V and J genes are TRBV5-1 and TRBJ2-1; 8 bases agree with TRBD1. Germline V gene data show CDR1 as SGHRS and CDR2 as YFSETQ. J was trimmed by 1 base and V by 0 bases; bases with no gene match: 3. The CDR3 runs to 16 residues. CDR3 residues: CASSLGQGSSYNEQFF. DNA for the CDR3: TGCGCCAGCAGCTTGGGACAGGGGAGTTCCTACAATGAGCAGTTCTTC.

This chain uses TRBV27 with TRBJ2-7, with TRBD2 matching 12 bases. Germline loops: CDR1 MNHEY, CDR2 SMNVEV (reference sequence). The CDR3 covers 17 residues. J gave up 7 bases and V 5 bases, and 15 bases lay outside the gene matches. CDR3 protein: CASSVGGLAGKWTEQYF. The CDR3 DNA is TGTGCCAGCAGTGTGGGCGGACTAGCGGGAAAATGGACTGAGCAGTACTTC.

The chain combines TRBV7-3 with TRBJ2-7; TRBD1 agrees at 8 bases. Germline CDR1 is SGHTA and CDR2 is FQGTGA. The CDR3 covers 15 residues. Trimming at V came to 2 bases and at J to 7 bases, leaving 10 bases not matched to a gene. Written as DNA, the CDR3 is TGTGCCAGCAGCTTAGGAGGACAGGGCGTGCATGAGCAGTACTTC. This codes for CASSLGGQGVHEQYF. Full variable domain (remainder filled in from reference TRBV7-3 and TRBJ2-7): GAGVSQTPSNKVTEKGKYVELRCDPISGHTALYWYRQSLGQGPEFLIYFQGTGAADDSGLPNDRFFAVRPEGSVSTLKIQRTERGDSAVYLCASSLGGQGVHEQYFGPGTRLTVT.

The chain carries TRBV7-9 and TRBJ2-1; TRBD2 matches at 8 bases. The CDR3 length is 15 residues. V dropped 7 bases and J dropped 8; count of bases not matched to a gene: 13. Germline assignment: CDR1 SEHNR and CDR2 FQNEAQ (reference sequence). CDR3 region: CASTKLRTSKDEQFF. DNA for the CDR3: TGTGCCAGCACCAAACTCAGGACTAGCAAGGATGAGCAGTTCTTC.

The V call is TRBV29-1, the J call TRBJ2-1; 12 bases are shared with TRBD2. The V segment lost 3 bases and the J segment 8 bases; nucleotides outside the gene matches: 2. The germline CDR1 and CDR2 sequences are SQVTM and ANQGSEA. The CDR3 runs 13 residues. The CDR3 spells CSVETSGSDEQFF. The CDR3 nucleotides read TGCAGCGTTGAGACTAGCGGGAGCGATGAGCAGTTCTTC.

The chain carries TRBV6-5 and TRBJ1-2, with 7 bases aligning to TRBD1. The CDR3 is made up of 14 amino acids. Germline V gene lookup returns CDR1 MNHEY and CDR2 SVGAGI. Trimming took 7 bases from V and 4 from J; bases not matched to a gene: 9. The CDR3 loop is CASTTTGIGYGYTF. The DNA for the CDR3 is TGTGCCAGCACCACGACAGGGATTGGCTATGGCTACACCTTC.